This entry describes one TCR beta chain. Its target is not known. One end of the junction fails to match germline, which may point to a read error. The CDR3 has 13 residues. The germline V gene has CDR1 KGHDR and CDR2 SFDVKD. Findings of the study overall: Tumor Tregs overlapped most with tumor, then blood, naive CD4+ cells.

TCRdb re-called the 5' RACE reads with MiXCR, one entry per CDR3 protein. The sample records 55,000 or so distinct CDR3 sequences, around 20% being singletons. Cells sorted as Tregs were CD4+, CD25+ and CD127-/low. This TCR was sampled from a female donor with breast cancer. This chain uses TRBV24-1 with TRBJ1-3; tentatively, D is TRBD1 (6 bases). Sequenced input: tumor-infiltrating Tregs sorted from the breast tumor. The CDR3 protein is CATSDGRRGPLSF. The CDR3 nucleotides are TGTGCCACCAGTGATGGGCGTCGGGGGCCTCTGAGCTTT.